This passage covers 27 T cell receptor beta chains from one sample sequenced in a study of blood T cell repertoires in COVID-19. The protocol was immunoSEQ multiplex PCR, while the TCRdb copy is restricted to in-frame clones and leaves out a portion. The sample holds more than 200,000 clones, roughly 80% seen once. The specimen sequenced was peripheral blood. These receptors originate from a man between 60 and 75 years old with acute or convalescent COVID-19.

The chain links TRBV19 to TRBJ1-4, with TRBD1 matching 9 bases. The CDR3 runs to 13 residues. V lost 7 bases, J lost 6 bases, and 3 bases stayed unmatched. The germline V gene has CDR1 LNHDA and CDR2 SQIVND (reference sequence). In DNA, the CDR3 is TGTGCCAGTATCGACAGGGGGGATGAAAAACTGTTTTTT. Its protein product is CASIDRGDEKLFF.

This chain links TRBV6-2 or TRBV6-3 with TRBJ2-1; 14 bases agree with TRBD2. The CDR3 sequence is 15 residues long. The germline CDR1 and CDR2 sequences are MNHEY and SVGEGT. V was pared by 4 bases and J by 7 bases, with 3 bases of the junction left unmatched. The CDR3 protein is CASSSGTSGRNEQFF. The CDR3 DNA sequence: TGTGCCAGCAGTTCCGGGACTAGCGGGAGAAATGAGCAGTTCTTC.

CDR3 loop: CASSIATFTEAFF. As DNA, the CDR3 is TGTGCCAGTAGTATAGCGACATTCACTGAAGCTTTCTTT. The rearrangement joins TRBV19 to TRBJ1-1; D gene unclear. The CDR3 sequence is 13 residues long. Germline CDR1 is LNHDA and CDR2 is SQIVND (reference sequence). Between the trimmed V and J ends, which lost 1 base and 4 bases, there was a span of 7 bases.

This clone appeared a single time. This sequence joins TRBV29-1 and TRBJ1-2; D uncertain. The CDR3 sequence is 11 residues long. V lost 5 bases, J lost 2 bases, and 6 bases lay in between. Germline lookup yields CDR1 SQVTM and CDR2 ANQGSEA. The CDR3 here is CSVPSNYGYTF. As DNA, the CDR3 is TGCAGCGTTCCTAGCAACTATGGCTACACCTTC.

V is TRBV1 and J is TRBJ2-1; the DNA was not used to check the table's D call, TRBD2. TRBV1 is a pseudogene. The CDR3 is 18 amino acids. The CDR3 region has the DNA TGCACCAGCAGCCATAAAGCGGGAACCGGCAGCTCCTACAATGAGCAGTTCTTC. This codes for CTSSHKAGTGSSYNEQFF.

DNA of the CDR3: TGTGCCTGGAGTTTTAGCCCGGGGGGCTACACCTTC. Translation gives CAWSFSPGGYTF. The gene calls are TRBV30 and TRBJ1-2; the D is unclear. The germline V gene has CDR1 GTSNPN and CDR2 SVGIG (reference sequence). This CDR3 region has 12 residues. V was clipped by 2 bases and J by 8 bases, with 12 bases between them.

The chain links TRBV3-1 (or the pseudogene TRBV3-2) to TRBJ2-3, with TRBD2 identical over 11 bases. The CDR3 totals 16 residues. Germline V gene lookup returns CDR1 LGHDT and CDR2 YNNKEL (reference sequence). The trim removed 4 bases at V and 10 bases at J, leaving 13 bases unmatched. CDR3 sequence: CASSRGSGGALGAQYF. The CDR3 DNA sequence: TGTGCCAGCAGCCGGGGTAGCGGGGGGGCACTGGGAGCGCAGTATTTT.

CDR3 in amino acids: CASSLPGRVETGELFF. The CDR3 DNA is TGCGCCAGCAGCTTGCCCGGGAGGGTCGAAACCGGGGAGCTGTTTTTT. The chain links TRBV5-1 to TRBJ2-2, with TRBD2 matching over 8 bases. Germline V CDR1 and CDR2: SGHRS, YFSETQ. Unmatched junction bases numbered 7, after V lost 1 base and J lost 5 bases. This CDR3 is built from 16 residues.

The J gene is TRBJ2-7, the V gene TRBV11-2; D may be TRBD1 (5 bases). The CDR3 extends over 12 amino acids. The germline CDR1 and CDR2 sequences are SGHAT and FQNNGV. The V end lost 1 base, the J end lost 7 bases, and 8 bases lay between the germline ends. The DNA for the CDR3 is TGTGCCAGCAGCTTAGGCAGGGTAGAGCAGTACTTC. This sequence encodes CASSLGRVEQYF.

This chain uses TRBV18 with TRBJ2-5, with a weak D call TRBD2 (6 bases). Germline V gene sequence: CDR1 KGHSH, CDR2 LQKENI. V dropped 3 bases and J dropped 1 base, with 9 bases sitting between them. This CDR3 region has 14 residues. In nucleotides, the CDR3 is TGTGCCAGCTCACCTGGGACTTCCCAAGAGACCCAGTACTTC. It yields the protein CASSPGTSQETQYF.

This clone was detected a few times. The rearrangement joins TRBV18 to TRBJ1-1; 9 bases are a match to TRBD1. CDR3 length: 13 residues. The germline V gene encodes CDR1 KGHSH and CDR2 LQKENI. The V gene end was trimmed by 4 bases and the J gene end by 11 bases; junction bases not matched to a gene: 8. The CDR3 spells CASSLSQGAEAFF. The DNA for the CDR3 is TGTGCCAGCTCACTCTCACAGGGGGCGGAGGCTTTCTTT.

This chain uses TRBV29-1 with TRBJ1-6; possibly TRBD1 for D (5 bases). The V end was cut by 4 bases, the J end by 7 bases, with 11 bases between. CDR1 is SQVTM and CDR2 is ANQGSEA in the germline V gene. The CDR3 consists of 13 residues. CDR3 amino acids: CSVVDSPNSPLHF. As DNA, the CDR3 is TGCAGCGTTGTTGACAGCCCCAATTCACCCCTCCACTTT.

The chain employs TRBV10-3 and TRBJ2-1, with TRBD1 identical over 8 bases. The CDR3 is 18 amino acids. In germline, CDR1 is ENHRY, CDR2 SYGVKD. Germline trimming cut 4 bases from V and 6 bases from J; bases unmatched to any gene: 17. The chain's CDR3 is CAISGSDRAEIGGNEQFF. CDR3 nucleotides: TGTGCCATCAGTGGATCGGACAGGGCGGAGATTGGTGGCAATGAGCAGTTCTTC.

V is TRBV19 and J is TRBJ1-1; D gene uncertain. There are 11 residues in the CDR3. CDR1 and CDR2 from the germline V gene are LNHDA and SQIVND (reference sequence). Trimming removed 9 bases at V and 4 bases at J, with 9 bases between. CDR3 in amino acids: CASKRGTEAFF. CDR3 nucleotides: TGTGCCAGCAAACGGGGCACTGAAGCTTTCTTT.

The CDR3 loop reads CASGLFLSNNRDRDYEQYF. CDR3 sequence (DNA): TGTGCTAGTGGTTTGTTTCTATCTAATAACCGGGACAGGGACTACGAGCAGTACTTC. This chain joins TRBV12-5 and TRBJ2-7; 9 nucleotides match TRBD1. The CDR3 loop spans 19 amino acids. Trimming cost V 2 bases and J 3 bases; bases outside gene matches: 17. CDR1 and CDR2 (germline): LGHNT, FRNRAP.

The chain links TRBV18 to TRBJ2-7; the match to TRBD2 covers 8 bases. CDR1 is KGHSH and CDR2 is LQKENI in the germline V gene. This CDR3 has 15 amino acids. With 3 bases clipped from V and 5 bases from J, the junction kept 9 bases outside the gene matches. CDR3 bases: TGTGCCAGCTCACCGTTAGCGGGATTCGTCGACGAGCAGTACTTC. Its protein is CASSPLAGFVDEQYF.

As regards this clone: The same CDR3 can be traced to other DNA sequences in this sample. The CDR3 DNA sequence: TGTGCCAGCAGCCTAGCGGGTAGCGGGGAGACCCAGTACTTC. Amino acid sequence: CASSLAGSGETQYF. The V call is TRBV5-4, the J call TRBJ2-5; 8 bases are shared with TRBD2. CDR1 is SGHNT, CDR2 YYREEE, per germline (reference sequence). The length of the CDR3 is 14 residues. J gave up 5 bases and V 4 bases, and 7 bases lay outside the gene matches.

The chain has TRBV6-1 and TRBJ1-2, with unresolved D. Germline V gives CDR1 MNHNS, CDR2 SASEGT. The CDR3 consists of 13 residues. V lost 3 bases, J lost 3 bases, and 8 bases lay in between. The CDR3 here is CASSDRVHYGYTF. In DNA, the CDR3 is TGTGCCAGCAGTGACCGAGTCCACTATGGCTACACCTTC.

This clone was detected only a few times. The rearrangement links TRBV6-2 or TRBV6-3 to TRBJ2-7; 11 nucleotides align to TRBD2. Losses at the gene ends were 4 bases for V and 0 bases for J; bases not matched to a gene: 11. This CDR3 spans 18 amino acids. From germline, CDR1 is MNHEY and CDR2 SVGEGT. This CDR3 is CASSFGLAGGTFSYEQYF. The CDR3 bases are TGTGCCAGCAGTTTCGGTCTAGCGGGAGGAACTTTCTCCTACGAGCAGTACTTC.

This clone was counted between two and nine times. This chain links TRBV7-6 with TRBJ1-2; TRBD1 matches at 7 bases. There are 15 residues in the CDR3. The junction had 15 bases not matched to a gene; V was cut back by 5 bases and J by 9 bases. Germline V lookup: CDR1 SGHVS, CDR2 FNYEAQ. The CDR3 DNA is TGTGCCAGCAGCCACGGACAAGACAGGGTAGGAAGCTACACCTTC. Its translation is CASSHGQDRVGSYTF.

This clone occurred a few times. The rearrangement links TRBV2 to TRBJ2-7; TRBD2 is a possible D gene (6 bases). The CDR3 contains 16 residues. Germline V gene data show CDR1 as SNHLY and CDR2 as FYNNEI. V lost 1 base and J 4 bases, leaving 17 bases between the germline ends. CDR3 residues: CASSEGRDLVLYEQYF. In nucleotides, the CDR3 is TGTGCCAGCAGTGAAGGCCGGGACTTGGTCTTATACGAGCAGTACTTC. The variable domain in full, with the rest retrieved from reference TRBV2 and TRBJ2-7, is EPEVTQTPSHQVTQMGQEVILRCVPISNHLYFYWYRQILGQKVEFLVSFYNNEISEKSEIFDDQFSVERPDGSNFTLKIRSTKLEDSAMYFCASSEGRDLVLYEQYFGPGTRLTVT.

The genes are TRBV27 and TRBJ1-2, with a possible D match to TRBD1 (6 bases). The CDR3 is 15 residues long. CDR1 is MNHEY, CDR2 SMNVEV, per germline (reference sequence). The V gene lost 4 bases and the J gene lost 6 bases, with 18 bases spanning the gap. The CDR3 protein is CASSYIGGVGDGYTF. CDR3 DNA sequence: TGTGCCAGCAGTTACATAGGGGGTGTAGGGGATGGCTACACCTTC.

CDR3 region: CASSQQGAKEAFF. The CDR3 region has the DNA TGTGCCAGCTCACAACAGGGGGCGAAAGAAGCTTTCTTT. V usage is TRBV18 and J usage is TRBJ1-1; TRBD1 matches 9 bases. This CDR3 spans 13 amino acids. Germline V gene data show CDR1 as KGHSH and CDR2 as LQKENI. Trimming removed 4 bases from V and 8 bases from J; junction bases left unmatched: 5.

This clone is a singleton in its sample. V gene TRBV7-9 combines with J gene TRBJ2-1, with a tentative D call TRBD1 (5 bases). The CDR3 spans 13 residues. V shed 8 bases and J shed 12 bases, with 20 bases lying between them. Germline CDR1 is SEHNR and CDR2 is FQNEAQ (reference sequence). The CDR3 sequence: CASALGGRGRQFF. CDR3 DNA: TGTGCCAGCGCCCTCGGTGGTAGGGGCAGGCAGTTCTTC.

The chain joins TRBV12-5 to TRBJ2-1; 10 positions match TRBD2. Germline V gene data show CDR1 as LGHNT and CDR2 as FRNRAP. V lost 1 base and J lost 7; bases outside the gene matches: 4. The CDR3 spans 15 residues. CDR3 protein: CASGLGLAGVNEQFF. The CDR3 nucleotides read TGTGCTAGTGGTTTGGGGCTAGCGGGAGTAAATGAGCAGTTCTTC.

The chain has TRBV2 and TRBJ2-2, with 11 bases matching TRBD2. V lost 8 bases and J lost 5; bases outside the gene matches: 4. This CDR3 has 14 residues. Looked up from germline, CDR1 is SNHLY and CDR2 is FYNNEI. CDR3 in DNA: TGTGCCAGCTCAACTAGCGGGGGTACCGGGGAGCTGTTTTTT. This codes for CASSTSGGTGELFF.

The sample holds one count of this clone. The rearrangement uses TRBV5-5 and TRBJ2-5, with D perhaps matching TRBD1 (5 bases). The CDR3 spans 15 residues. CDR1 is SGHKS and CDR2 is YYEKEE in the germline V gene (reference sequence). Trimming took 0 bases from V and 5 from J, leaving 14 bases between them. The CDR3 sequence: CASSLVAGLLETQYF. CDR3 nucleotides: TGTGCCAGCAGCTTGGTAGCAGGGTTATTGGAGACCCAGTACTTC.